This T cell receptor beta chain was recorded in a study of T cells after yellow fever vaccination. This clonotype has at least ten counts. TCRdb re-called the 5' RACE reads with MiXCR, one entry per CDR3 protein. The sample carries a few hundred thousand distinct CDR3 sequences, approximately 6% recorded once. CDR1 is SEHNR, CDR2 FQNEAQ, per germline (reference sequence). V shed 5 bases and J shed 1 base, with 8 bases lying between them. The CDR3 consists of 14 residues. V is TRBV7-9 and J is TRBJ2-2, with D uncertain. The source material was PBMCs, sampled 5 days after the yellow fever booster vaccination. This TCR was recovered from a man aged 30 to 45 who received the YFV17D yellow fever vaccine. The CDR3 spells CASSPARNTGELFF. For the CDR3, the DNA is TGTGCCAGCAGCCCGGCACGGAACACCGGGGAGCTGTTTTTT. Based on the CDR3 plus reference TRBV7-9 and TRBJ2-2, the full variable domain is DTGVSQNPRHKITKRGQNVTFRCDPISEHNRLYWYRQTLGQGPEFLTYFQNEAQLEKSRLLSDRFSAERPKGSFSTLEIQRTEQGDSAMYLCASSPARNTGELFFGEGSRLTVL.